This T cell receptor beta chain was sequenced during a study of T cell repertoires in cytomegalovirus infection. CDR3 length: 15 residues. The germline V gene has CDR1 LNHDA and CDR2 SQIVND (reference sequence). Trimming shortened V by 2 bases and J by 3 bases, and 13 bases separated the two germline ends. TCRdb reanalysed the reads using MiXCR and keeps one entry per CDR3 protein. The sample has hundreds of thousands of distinct CDR3 sequences; approximately 31% are singletons. This clonotype was seen only once. The antigen remains undetermined. This chain uses TRBV19 with TRBJ1-1; perhaps TRBD1 as D (5 bases). The sample consisted of cultured CD8+ T cells from PBMCs, taken from culture after CMV antigen stimulation. This TCR was sampled from a human donor in good health (CMV status not recorded). Some clones in this sample may be carry-over from other donors' samples. CDR3 loop: CASSISKGGDTEAFF. CDR3 sequence (DNA): TGTGCCAGTAGTATATCAAAGGGAGGGGACACTGAAGCTTTCTTT.